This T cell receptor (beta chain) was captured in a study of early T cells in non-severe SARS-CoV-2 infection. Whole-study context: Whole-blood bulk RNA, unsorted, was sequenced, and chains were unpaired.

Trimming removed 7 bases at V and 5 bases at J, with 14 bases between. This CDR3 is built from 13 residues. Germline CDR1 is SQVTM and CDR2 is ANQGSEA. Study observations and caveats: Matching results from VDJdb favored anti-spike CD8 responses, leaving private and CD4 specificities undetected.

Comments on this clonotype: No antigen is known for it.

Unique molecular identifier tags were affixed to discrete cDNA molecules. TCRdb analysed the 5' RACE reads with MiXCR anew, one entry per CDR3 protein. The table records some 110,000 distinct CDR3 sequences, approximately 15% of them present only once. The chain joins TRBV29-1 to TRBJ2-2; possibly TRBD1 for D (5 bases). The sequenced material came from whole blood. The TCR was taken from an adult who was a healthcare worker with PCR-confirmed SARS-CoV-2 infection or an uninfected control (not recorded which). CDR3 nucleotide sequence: TGCAGCGGAGGACAAGCCTTTACCGGGGAGCTGTTTTTT. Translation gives CSGGQAFTGELFF.